This TCR beta chain was recorded in a study of human T cells and chemical hapten exposure. General observations from the study: DPC sensitization left the count of TCRs above 1 in 1000 unchanged.

The time point denotes: patch test 2, 6 weeks after DPC sensitization. Sample treatment: therapeutic diphenylcyclopropenone sensitization with weekly scalp DPC. In TCRdb, the RACE reads were re-called with MiXCR into one record per CDR3 protein. The sample has more than 75,000 distinct CDR3 sequences; 9.3% are singletons. There are 16 residues in the CDR3. Germline V gene data show CDR1 as SGHNT and CDR2 as YYREEE (reference sequence). V shed 3 bases and J 2 bases; nucleotides not matched to a gene: 5. The sample holds many counts of this clonotype. As yet, its antigen is unknown. V and J are TRBV5-4 and TRBJ2-3; TRBD2 matches at 11 bases. This TCR was sampled from a woman between 40 and 50 years old with alopecia areata. Some clones in this sample may be carry-over from other donors' samples. The material was whole blood, obtained in connection with sensitization to the hapten diphenylcyclopropenone (DPC). The CDR3 region has the DNA TGTGCCAGCAGCTGGGGACTAGCGGTTGCCACAGATACGCAGTATTTT. Its translation: CASSWGLAVATDTQYF.